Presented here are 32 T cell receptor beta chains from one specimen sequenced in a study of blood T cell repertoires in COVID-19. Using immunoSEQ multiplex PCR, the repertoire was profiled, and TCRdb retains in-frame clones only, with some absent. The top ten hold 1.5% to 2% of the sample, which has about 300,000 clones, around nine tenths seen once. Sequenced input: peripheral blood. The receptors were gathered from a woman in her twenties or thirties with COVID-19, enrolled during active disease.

CDR3 sequence: CSAIQGAAEKLFF. CDR3 nucleotides: TGCAGCGCCATACAGGGGGCGGCTGAAAAACTGTTTTTT. J is TRBJ1-4 and V is TRBV29-1; TRBD1 matches 9 bases. The CDR3 loop spans 13 amino acids. Germline values: CDR1 SQVTM, CDR2 ANQGSEA. J gave up 7 bases and V 7 bases, and 7 bases lay outside the gene matches.

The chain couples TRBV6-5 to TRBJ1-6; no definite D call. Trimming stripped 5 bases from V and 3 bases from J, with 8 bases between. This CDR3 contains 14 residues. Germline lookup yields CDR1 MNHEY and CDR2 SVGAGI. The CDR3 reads CASSPVSYNSPLHF. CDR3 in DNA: TGTGCCAGCAGTCCGGTTAGCTATAATTCACCCCTCCACTTT.

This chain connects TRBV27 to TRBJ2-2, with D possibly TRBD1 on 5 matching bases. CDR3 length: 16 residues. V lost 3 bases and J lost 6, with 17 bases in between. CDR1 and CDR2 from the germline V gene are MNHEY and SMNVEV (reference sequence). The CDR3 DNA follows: TGTGCCAGCAGTTTTGGGGCCCCAGCGTTGCCCGGGGAGCTGTTTTTT. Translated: CASSFGAPALPGELFF.

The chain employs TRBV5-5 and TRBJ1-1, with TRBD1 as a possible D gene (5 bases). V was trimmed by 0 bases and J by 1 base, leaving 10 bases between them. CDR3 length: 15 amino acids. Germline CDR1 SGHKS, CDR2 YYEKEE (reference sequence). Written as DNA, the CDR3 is TGTGCCAGCAGCTTGGAGCAGGGCTGGAACACTGAAGCTTTCTTT. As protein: CASSLEQGWNTEAFF.

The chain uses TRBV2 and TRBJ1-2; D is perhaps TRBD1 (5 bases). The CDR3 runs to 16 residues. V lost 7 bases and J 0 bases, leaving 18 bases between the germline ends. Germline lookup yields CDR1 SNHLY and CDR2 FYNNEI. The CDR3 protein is CASTPQGLSANYGYTF. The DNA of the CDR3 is TGTGCCAGCACCCCCCAGGGACTCTCAGCTAACTATGGCTACACCTTC. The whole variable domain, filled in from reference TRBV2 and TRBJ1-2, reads EPEVTQTPSHQVTQMGQEVILRCVPISNHLYFYWYRQILGQKVEFLVSFYNNEISEKSEIFDDQFSVERPDGSNFTLKIRSTKLEDSAMYFCASTPQGLSANYGYTFGSGTRLTVV.

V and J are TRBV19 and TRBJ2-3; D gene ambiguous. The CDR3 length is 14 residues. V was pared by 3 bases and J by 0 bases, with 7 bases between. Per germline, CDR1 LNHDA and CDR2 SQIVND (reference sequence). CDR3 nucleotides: TGTGCCAGTAGTATTAGACTGAGCACAGATACGCAGTATTTT. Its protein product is CASSIRLSTDTQYF.

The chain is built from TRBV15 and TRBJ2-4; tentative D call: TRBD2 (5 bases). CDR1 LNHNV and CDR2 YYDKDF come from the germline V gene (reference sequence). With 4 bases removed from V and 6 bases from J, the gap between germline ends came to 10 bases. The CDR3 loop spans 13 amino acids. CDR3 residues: CATSTFGVNIQYF. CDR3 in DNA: TGTGCCACCAGCACGTTCGGGGTAAACATTCAGTACTTC. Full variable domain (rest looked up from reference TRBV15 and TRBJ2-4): DAMVIQNPRYQVTQFGKPVTLSCSQTLNHNVMYWYQQKSSQAPKLLFHYYDKDFNNEADTPDNFQSRRPNTSFCFLDIRSPGLGDTAMYLCATSTFGVNIQYFGAGTRLSVL.

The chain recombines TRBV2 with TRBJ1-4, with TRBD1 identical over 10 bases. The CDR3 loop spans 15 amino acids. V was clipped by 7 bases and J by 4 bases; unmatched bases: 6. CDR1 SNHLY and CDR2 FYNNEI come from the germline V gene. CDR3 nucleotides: TGTGCCAGCACCAAGGGGACAGGGGATAATGAAAAACTGTTTTTT. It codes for CASTKGTGDNEKLFF.

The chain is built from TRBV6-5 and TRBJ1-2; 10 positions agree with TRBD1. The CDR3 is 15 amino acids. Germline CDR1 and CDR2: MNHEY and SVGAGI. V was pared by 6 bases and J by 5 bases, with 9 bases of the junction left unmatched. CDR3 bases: TGTGCCAGCAGGGACCCCGGGACAGGGGATTATGGCTACACCTTC. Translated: CASRDPGTGDYGYTF.

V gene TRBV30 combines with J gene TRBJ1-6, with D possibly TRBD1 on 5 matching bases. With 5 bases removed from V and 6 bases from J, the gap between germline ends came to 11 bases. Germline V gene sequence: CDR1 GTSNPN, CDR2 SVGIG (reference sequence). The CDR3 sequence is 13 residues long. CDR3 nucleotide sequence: TGTGCCTGGGGGGACCAGGGTAATTCACCCCTCCACTTT. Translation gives CAWGDQGNSPLHF.

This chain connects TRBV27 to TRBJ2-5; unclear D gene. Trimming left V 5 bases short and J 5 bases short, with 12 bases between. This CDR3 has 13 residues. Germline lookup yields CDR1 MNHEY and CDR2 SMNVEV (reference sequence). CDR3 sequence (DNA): TGTGCCAGCAGTCCGACACATGAGGAGACCCAGTACTTC. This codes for CASSPTHEETQYF.

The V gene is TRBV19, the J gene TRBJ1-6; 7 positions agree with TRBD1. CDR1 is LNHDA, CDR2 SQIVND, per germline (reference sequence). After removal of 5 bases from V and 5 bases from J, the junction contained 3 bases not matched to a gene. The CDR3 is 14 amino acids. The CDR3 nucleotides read TGTGCCAGTAGTTCGACAGGGAATAATTCACCCCTCCACTTT. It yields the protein CASSSTGNNSPLHF.

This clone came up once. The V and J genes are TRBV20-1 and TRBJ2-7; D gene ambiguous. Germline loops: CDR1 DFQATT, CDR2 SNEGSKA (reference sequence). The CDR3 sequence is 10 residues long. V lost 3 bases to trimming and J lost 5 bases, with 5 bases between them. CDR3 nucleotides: TGCAGTGCTAGTCATGACGAGCAGTACTTC. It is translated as CSASHDEQYF.

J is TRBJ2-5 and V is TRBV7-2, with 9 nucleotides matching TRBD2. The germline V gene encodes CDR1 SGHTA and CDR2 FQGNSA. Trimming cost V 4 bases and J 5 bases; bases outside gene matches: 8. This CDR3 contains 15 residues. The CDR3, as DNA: TGTGCCAGCAGCTCACTGGGACTAGCAAGGGAGACCCAGTACTTC. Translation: CASSSLGLARETQYF.

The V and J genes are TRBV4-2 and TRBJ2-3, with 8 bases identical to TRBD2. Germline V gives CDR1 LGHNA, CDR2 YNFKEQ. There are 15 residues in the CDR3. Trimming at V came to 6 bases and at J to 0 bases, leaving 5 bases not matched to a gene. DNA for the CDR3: TGTGCCAGCAGGGGAAGCGGGGGAAGCACAGATACGCAGTATTTT. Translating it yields CASRGSGGSTDTQYF.

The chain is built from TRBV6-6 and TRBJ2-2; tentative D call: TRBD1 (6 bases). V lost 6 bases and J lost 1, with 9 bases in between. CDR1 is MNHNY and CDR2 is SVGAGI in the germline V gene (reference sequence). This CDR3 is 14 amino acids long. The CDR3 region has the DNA TGTGCCAGCAGGCACAGGGAGAACACCGGGGAGCTGTTTTTT. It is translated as CASRHRENTGELFF.

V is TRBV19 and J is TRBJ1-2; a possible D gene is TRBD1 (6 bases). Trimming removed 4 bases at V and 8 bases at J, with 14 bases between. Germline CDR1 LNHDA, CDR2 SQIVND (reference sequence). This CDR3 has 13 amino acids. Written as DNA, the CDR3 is TGTGCCAGTAGTAGAAGGGGGATCGGAGGCTACACCTTC. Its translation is CASSRRGIGGYTF.

As DNA, the CDR3 is TGTGCCAGCAGTGACAGGGTCGATTGGTATGGCTACACCTTC. It is translated as CASSDRVDWYGYTF. The V call is TRBV7-8, the J call TRBJ1-2; 7 bases map to TRBD1. The ends lost 6 bases at V and 5 bases at J; junction bases unmatched: 9. This CDR3 has 14 residues. Germline CDR1 and CDR2: SGHVS and FQNEAQ.

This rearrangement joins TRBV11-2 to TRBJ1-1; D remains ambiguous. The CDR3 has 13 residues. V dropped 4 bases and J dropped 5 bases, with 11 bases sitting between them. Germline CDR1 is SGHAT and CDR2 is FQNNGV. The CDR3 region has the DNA TGTGCCAGCAGCTACACCAGATGGACTGAAGCTTTCTTT. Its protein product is CASSYTRWTEAFF.

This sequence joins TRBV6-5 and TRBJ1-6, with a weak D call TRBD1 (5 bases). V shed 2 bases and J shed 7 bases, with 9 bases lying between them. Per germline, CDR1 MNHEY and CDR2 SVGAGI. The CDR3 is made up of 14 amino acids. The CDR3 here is CASSYKGMNSPLHF. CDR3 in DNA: TGTGCCAGCAGTTACAAGGGGATGAATTCACCCCTCCACTTT.

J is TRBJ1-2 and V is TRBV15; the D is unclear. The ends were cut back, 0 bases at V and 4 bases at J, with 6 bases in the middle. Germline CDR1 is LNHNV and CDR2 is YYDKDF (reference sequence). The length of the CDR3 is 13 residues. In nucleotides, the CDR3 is TGTGCCACCAGCAGAGAATCGAGCTATGGCTACACCTTC. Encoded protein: CATSRESSYGYTF.

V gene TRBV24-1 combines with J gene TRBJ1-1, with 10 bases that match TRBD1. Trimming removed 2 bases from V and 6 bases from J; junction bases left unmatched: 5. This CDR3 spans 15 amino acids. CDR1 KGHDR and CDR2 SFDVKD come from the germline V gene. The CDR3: CATSDSGQGPPEAFF. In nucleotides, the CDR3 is TGTGCCACCAGTGATTCGGGACAGGGGCCGCCTGAAGCTTTCTTT.

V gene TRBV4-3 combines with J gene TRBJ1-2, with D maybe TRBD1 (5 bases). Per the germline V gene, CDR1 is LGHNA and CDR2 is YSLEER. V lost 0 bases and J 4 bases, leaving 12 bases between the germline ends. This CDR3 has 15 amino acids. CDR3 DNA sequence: TGCGCCAGCAGCCAAGATTTTAACAGGATCTATGGCTACACCTTC. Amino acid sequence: CASSQDFNRIYGYTF.

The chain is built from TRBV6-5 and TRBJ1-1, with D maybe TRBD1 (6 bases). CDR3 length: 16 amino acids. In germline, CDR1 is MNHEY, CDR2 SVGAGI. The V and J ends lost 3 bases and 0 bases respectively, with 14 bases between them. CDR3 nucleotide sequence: TGTGCCAGCAGTTATACTTACGGACAGATGAACACTGAAGCTTTCTTT. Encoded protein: CASSYTYGQMNTEAFF.

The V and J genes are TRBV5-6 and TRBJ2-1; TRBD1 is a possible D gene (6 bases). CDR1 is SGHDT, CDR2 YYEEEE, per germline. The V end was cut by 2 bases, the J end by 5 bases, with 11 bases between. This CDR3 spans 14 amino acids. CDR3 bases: TGTGCCAGCAGCTTTTTGGACAGTAACAATGAGCAGTTCTTC. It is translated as CASSFLDSNNEQFF.

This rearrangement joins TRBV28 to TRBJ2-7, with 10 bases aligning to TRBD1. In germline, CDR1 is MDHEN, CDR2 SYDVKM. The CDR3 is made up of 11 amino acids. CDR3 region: CASSGQGGVRV. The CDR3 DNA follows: TGTGCCAGCAGTGGACAGGGGGGGGTACGGGTC.

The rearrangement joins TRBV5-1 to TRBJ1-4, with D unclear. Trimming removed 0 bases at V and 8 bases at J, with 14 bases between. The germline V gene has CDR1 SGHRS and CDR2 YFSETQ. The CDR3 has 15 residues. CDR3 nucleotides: TGCGCCAGCAGCTTGGTGGCAGGCGATTGGGAAAAACTGTTTTTT. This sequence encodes CASSLVAGDWEKLFF.

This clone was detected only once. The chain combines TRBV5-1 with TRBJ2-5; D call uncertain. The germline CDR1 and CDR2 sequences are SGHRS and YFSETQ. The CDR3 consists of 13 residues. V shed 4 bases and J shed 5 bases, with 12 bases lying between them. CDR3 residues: CASSPPLGETQYF. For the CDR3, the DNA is TGCGCCAGCAGCCCCCCTCTCGGGGAGACCCAGTACTTC.

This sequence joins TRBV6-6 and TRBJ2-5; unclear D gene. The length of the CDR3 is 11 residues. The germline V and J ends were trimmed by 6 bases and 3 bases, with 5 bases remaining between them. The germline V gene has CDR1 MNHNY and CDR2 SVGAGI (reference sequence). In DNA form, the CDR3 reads TGTGCCAGCAGCCCCAAAGAGACCCAGTACTTC. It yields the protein CASSPKETQYF.

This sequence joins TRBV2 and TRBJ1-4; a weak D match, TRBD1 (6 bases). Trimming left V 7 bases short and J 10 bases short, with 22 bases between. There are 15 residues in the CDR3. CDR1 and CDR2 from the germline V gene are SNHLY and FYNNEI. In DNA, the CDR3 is TGTGCCAGCACCAAGGAGCGGCAGGGGATTGGAAAACTGTTTTTT. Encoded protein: CASTKERQGIGKLFF.

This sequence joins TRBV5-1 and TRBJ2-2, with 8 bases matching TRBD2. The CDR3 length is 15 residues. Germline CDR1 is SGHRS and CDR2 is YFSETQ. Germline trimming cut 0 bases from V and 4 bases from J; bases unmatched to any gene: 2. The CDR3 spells CASSLASGGTGELFF. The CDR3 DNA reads TGCGCCAGCAGCTTGGCAAGCGGGGGCACCGGGGAGCTGTTTTTT.

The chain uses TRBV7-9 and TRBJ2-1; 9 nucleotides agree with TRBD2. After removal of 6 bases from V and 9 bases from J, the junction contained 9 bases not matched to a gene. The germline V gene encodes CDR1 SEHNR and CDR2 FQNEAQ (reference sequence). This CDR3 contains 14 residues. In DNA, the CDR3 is TGTGCCAGCAGGCCTGGGACTAGCTATGGTGAGCAGTTCTTC. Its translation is CASRPGTSYGEQFF.